The rows below give T cell receptor beta chains drawn from one sample of a study of patients and donors after allogeneic stem cell transplantation. One entry per CDR3 protein, called by TCRdb with MiXCR from the RT-PCR reads. The repertoire includes roughly 250,000 distinct CDR3 sequences, roughly 15% of them detected once, and more than 9% sits in the top ten. Input material: blood, either unsorted or a sorted T cell fraction (not recorded which). These receptors originate from a human donor who was either an allogeneic HSCT recipient or a stem cell or donor lymphocyte infusion donor (not recorded which). It is not recorded whose cells these are; they may come from a transplant donor. The CDR3 runs from the conserved cysteine through the conserved F or W. Fields, in order: CDR3 DNA, CDR3 protein, clone size, V gene, D gene, J gene. D genes are given only for firm matches. Expanded clones get a size class; other rows say once, few or many, or leave the size out.

TGCGCCAGCAGCCAAGGCCCCTTCAGGGAGAGCTATGGCTACACCTTC,CASSQGPFRESYGYTF,NA,TRBV4-1,NA,TRBJ1-2
TGTGCCAGCAGTCCCTTGGGACAGATTAACACTGAAGCTTTCTTT,CASSPLGQINTEAFF,many,TRBV6-1,TRBD1,TRBJ1-1
TGCGCCAGCAGCCCGGACAGGGGCTTAAGTGAGCAGTTCTTC,CASSPDRGLSEQFF,few,TRBV5-1,TRBD1,TRBJ2-1
TGTGCCAGCAGCTTAGGCCGAATTTACGAGCAGTACTTC,CASSLGRIYEQYF,NA,TRBV7-2,NA,TRBJ2-7
TGTGCCAGCAGCCAAGGCATGGAAGGGGGGCCGACTAATGAAAAACTGTTTTTT,CASSQGMEGGPTNEKLFF,NA,TRBV4-2,NA,TRBJ1-4
TGTGCCAGCGGGACAGGGGGGCCCTATGAGCAGTACTTC,CASGTGGPYEQYF,many,TRBV2,TRBD1,TRBJ2-7
TGCAGTACGACGGGGACTTCTTACGAGCAGTACTTC,CSTTGTSYEQYF,NA,TRBV20-1,NA,TRBJ2-7
TGTGCCAGCAGCTTAATCTCGGGAAACACCATATATTTT,CASSLISGNTIYF,many,TRBV7-9,NA,TRBJ1-3
TGTGCCAGCACCAGGGGACGTCGAACCCCCGAGGGAGCTTTCTTT,CASTRGRRTPEGAFF,medium-sized,TRBV3-1,NA,TRBJ1-1
TGTGCCAGTAGTATCACGTCGACAGGGGTAACCTACGAGCAGTACTTC,CASSITSTGVTYEQYF,NA,TRBV19,TRBD1,TRBJ2-7
TGTGCCAGCAGCCGTGGGACGGTTGGAAACAATTCACCCCTCCACTTT,CASSRGTVGNNSPLHF,many,TRBV27,NA,TRBJ1-6